This TCR beta chain was documented in a study of blood T cell repertoires in COVID-19. The V end lost 4 bases, the J end lost 7 bases, and 13 bases lay between the germline ends. Germline V gene data show CDR1 as SQVTM and CDR2 as ANQGSEA. CDR3 length equals 13 residues. Only in-frame clones appear in the TCRdb table, and some are missing; sequencing was by immunoSEQ multiplex PCR. The table has about 250,000 clones, roughly 85% seen once; the top ten hold 3% to 4%. The chain joins TRBV29-1 to TRBJ1-4; a weak D match, TRBD1 (5 bases). Sequenced: PBMCs or T cells enriched from blood (not recorded which). This receptor was identified in a woman between 40 and 55 years old who had been exposed to COVID-19. CDR3 sequence (DNA): TGCAGCGTTGGGGCACAGGCCGGTGAAAAACTGTTTTTT. Its translation: CSVGAQAGEKLFF.